This T cell receptor (beta chain) was recorded in a study of shared clonotypes between healthy human individuals. Assay: immunoSEQ multiplex PCR; the TCRdb copy retains only in-frame clones and omits some. The table has roughly 1,500,000 clones, approximately 98.5% seen once. Germline values: CDR1 SGHRS, CDR2 YFSETQ. The CDR3 totals 15 residues. The junction had 6 bases not matched to a gene; V was cut back by 4 bases and J by 0 bases. Sequences were obtained from naive CD4+ T cells sorted from blood. Subset described: CD45RA+ positively selected. The chain carries TRBV5-1 and TRBJ1-1; 7 nucleotides agree with TRBD1. The clonotype originates from a man aged 30 to 45 in good health. CDR3 sequence: CASSQPGGMNTEAFF. Here the CDR3 DNA reads TGCGCCAGCAGCCAGCCAGGGGGGATGAACACTGAAGCTTTCTTT. The full variable domain, completed using reference TRBV5-1 and TRBJ1-1, is KAGVTQTPRYLIKTRGQQVTLSCSPISGHRSVSWYQQTPGQGLQFLFEYFSETQRNKGNFPGRFSGRQFSNSRSEMNVSTLELGDSALYLCASSQPGGMNTEAFFGQGTRLTVV.